This TCR beta chain was documented in a study of regulatory T cells in long-lasting Graves disease. Study as a whole: With positive TSH receptor antibodies and over 5 years of antithyroid drugs, Graves' disease was considered persistent. Study outcomes and limitations: With persistent disease, TRBV28, TRBJ1-2 and TRBJ2-5 were the favored segments. Whereas new patients shared about a thousand public clonotypes, persistent patients shared more, at about 3,000.

With 8 bases removed from V and 1 base from J, the gap between germline ends came to 14 bases. Germline CDR1 reads MDHEN; CDR2 reads SYDVKM. This CDR3 is 14 amino acids long. Researchers made TCR beta libraries by using iRepertoire HTBI primers and running Arm-PCR on CDR3 regions. TCRdb reprocessed the multiplex PCR reads with MiXCR, giving one entry per CDR3 protein. The table has fewer than 450,000 distinct CDR3 sequences, 23% seen once; the top ten hold roughly a quarter. This clonotype has at least ten counts. No antigen is known for it. The sample's time point: persistent/refractory GD, antithyroid drugs over 5 years with positive TRAb. PBMC RNA was the source of the TCR library. Patients were from an endocrinology department in Xi'an, China.

Sequenced here: peripheral blood mononuclear cells (PBMCs), sampled when the disease was refractory, from a patient treated with antithyroid drugs. The chain couples TRBV28 to TRBJ1-1, with TRBD1 as a possible D gene (6 bases). This TCR came from a female donor with Graves disease. Here the CDR3 reads CASVSGHPNTEAFF. CDR3 nucleotides: TGTGCCAGCGTGTCGGGACACCCGAACACTGAAGCTTTCTTT.